This TCR beta chain was captured by sequencing in a study of blood T cell repertoires in COVID-19. Original data processing: Amplification of reference gene primers was used by the study to estimate nucleated cell counts. Sequenced by immunoSEQ multiplex PCR; TCRdb stores in-frame clones only, minus some. V, J and clone size derive from that table, while D and trimming were established from the DNA sequence. Among roughly 43,000 clones listed, approximately 80% were seen once. The CDR3 runs to 14 residues. Germline CDR1 is MNHNY and CDR2 is SVGAGI (reference sequence). Trimming cost V 6 bases and J 6 bases; bases outside gene matches: 4.

The chain joins TRBV6-6 to TRBJ1-4; 10 bases fit TRBD1. Input material: peripheral blood. The sequence derives from a woman older than 75 with acute or convalescent COVID-19. The chain's CDR3 is CASRTGTGDEKLFF. Here the CDR3 DNA reads TGTGCCAGCAGAACCGGGACAGGGGATGAAAAACTGTTTTTT.